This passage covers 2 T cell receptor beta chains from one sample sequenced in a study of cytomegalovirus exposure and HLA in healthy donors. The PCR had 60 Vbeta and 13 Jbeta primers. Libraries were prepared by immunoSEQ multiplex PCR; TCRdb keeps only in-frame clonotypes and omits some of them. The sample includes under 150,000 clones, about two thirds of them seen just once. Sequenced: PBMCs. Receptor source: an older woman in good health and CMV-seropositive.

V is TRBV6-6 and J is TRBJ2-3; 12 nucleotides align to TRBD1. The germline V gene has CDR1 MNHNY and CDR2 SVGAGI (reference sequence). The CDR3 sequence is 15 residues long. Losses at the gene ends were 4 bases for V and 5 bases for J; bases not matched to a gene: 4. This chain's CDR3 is CASSWGTGGQDTQYF. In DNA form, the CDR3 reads TGTGCCAGCAGTTGGGGGACAGGGGGCCAAGATACGCAGTATTTT.

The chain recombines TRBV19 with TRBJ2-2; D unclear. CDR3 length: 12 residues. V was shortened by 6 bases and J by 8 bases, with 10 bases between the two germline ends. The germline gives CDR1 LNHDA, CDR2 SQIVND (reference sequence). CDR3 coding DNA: TGTGCCAGTAGCTATCACCGGGGGGAGCTGTTTTTT. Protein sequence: CASSYHRGELFF.